This TCR beta chain came from a study of shared clonotypes between healthy human individuals. For this clone: The same CDR3 can be traced to other DNA sequences in this sample.

The assay was immunoSEQ multiplex PCR, and TCRdb's table has in-frame clones only and misses some. The sample lists more than 1 million clones, more than 75% seen once, with about 0.52% in the top ten. The germline V gene has CDR1 LNHDA and CDR2 SQIVND (reference sequence). Trimming pared 3 bases from V and 2 bases from J, leaving 9 bases between. The CDR3 contains 14 residues. The source of this sequence is a man younger than 30 in good health. Some clones in this sample may be carry-over from other donors' samples. What was sequenced was memory CD4+ T cells from PBMCs. Indicated subset: CD45RA-negative fraction. The rearrangement uses TRBV19 and TRBJ2-3; D gene uncertain. The CDR3 spells CASSIGAFTDTQYF. The DNA for the CDR3 is TGTGCCAGTAGTATTGGAGCTTTCACAGATACGCAGTATTTT.